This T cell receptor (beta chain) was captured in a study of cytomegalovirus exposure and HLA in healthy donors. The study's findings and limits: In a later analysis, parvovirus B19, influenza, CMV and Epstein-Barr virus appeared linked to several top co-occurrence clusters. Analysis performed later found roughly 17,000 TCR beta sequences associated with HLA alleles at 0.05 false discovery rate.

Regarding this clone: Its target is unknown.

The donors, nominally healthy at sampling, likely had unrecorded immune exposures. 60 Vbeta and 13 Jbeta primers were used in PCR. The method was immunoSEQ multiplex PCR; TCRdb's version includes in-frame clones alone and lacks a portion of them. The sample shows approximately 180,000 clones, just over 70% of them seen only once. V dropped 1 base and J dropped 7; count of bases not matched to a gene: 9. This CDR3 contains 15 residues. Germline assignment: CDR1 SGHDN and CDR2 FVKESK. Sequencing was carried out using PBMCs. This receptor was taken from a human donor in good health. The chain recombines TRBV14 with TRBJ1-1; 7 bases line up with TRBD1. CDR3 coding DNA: TGTGCCAGCAGCCAAGTTTACAGGGGCTCCGGTGAAGCTTTCTTT. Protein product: CASSQVYRGSGEAFF.